Listed here are 4 T cell receptor beta chains from one sample, sequenced in a study of shared clonotypes between healthy human individuals. TCRdb keeps only in-frame clones here, not all; method: immunoSEQ multiplex PCR. The sample lists approximately 2.5 million clones, 93% seen once, with roughly 0.36% in the top ten. The specimen sequenced was naive CD4+ T cells from PBMCs. Subset given: CD45RA+ positively selected. Receptor source: a man aged 18-30 years in good health. Some clones in this sample may be carry-over from other donors' samples.

The CDR3 is CASSVVATGETQYF. As DNA, the CDR3 is TGTGCCAGCAGCGTAGTCGCCACCGGAGAGACCCAGTACTTC. V usage is TRBV9 and J usage is TRBJ2-5; D not certain. Germline values: CDR1 SGDLS, CDR2 YYNGEE. Trimming pared 0 bases from V and 4 bases from J, leaving 10 bases between. The CDR3 totals 14 residues.

This clone was seen a single time. The J gene is TRBJ1-5, the V gene TRBV18, with 8 bases fitting TRBD1. Germline CDR1 reads KGHSH; CDR2 reads LQKENI. Unmatched junction bases numbered 4, after V lost 3 bases and J lost 9 bases. The CDR3 totals 13 residues. In DNA, the CDR3 is TGTGCCAGCTCACCCGACAGGGGAAGGCCCCAGCATTTT. Amino acids: CASSPDRGRPQHF.

The gene calls are TRBV2 and TRBJ1-5; perhaps TRBD1 as D (6 bases). This CDR3 has 14 amino acids. Deletions cut 6 bases from V and 4 bases from J, with 13 bases between. The V gene's germline CDR1 is SNHLY and CDR2 FYNNEI. This CDR3 reads CASREDSPNQPQHF. The CDR3 nucleotides are TGTGCCAGCAGGGAGGACAGTCCTAATCAGCCCCAGCATTTT.

The chain has TRBV13 and TRBJ1-1, with 8 bases lining up with TRBD1. Trimming took 5 bases from V and 5 from J; bases not matched to a gene: 7. The length of the CDR3 is 14 residues. Germline V CDR1 and CDR2: PRHDT, FYEKMQ (reference sequence). The CDR3 spells CASSPRQGRTEAFF. CDR3 nucleotides: TGTGCCAGCAGCCCAAGACAGGGGCGGACTGAAGCTTTCTTT.